The T cell receptor (beta chain) under discussion was sequenced for a study of T-cell memory formation after mild COVID-19. TCRdb re-analysed the 5' RACE reads in MiXCR, keeping a single row per CDR3 protein. This table has more than 250,000 distinct CDR3 sequences, 15% to 20% appearing once. Only a few counts were recorded for this clonotype. Trimming pared 5 bases from V and 11 bases from J, leaving 10 bases between. CDR1 and CDR2 from the germline V gene are SGHRS and YFSETQ. CDR3 size: 11 residues. The TCR was taken from a man younger than 35 who had mild COVID-19 (a few samples of this study predate the infection). Cell type and time point are not known. The chain joins TRBV5-1 to TRBJ2-2; D possibly corresponds to TRBD1 (6 bases). The sequenced sample was PBMCs or a T cell subset sorted from them (not recorded which). The CDR3 sequence: CASRDSSELFF. CDR3 bases: TGCGCCAGCAGGGACAGTTCAGAGCTGTTTTTT. Complete variable domain (other parts from reference TRBV5-1 and TRBJ2-2): KAGVTQTPRYLIKTRGQQVTLSCSPISGHRSVSWYQQTPGQGLQFLFEYFSETQRNKGNFPGRFSGRQFSNSRSEMNVSTLELGDSALYLCASRDSSELFFGEGSRLTVL.